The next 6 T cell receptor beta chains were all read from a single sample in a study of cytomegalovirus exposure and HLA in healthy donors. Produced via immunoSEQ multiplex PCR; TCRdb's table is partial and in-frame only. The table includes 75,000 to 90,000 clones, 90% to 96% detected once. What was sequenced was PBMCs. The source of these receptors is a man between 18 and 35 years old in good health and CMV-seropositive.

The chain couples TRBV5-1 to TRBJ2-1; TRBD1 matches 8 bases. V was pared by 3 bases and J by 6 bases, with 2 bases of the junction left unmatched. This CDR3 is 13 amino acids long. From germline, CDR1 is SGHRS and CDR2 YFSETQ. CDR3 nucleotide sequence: TGCGCCAGCAGCTGGACAGGGCGCAATGAGCAGTTCTTC. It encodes CASSWTGRNEQFF.

CDR3 bases: TGCGCCAGCAGGGAACAAGCGGGAGCCGATACGCAGTATTTT. Its translation is CASREQAGADTQYF. This chain joins TRBV5-1 and TRBJ2-3, with 8 bases lining up with TRBD2. The CDR3 is 14 residues long. V lost 5 bases and J lost 6; bases outside the gene matches: 8. Germline assignment: CDR1 SGHRS and CDR2 YFSETQ.

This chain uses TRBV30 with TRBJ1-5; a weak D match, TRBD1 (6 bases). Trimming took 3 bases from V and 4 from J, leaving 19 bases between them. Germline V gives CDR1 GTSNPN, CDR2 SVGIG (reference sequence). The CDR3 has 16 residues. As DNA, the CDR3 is TGTGCCTGGAGGACGAGCGGGGGGGGCGGGAATCAGCCCCAGCATTTT. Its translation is CAWRTSGGGGNQPQHF.

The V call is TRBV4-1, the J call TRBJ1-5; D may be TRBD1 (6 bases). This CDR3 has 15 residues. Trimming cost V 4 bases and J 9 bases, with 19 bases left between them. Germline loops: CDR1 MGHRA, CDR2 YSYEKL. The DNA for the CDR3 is TGCGCCAGCAGCCCCGTGGGGGGGCTGAATGGGCCCCAGCATTTT. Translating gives CASSPVGGLNGPQHF.

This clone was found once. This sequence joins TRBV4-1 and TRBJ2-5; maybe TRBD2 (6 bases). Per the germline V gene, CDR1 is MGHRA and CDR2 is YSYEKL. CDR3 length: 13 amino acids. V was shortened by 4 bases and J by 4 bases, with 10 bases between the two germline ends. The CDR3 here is CASSLRRGETQYF. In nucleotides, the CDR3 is TGCGCCAGCAGCCTCCGGCGGGGAGAGACCCAGTACTTC.

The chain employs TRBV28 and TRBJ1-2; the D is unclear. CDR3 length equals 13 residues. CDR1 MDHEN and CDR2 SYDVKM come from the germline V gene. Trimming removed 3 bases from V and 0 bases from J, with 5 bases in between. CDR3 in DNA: TGTGCCAGCAGTTTTCAGGCTAACTATGGCTACACCTTC. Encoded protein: CASSFQANYGYTF.